This T cell receptor beta chain was retrieved from a study of cytomegalovirus exposure and HLA in healthy donors. Study-wide background: An earlier analysis identified 117 million unique TCR beta sequences in about 180 million T cells.

General study results and limits: Altogether, 170 or so TCR beta chains were recorded as cytomegalovirus-associated. TCR beta sequences numbering roughly 16,000 were associated with HLA alleles at 0.05 false discovery rate in a later analysis.

Vbeta (60) and Jbeta (13) primers were used in the PCR. TCRdb keeps only in-frame clones here, not all; method: immunoSEQ multiplex PCR. The repertoire holds 150,000 to 200,000 clones, with approximately 71% as singletons. Comments on this clone: Its antigen remains unknown.

The sequencing input was PBMCs. The receptor was isolated from a man between 18 and 29 years old in good health and CMV-seropositive.

CDR3 protein: CASSLGSGGRYEQYF. The CDR3 DNA follows: TGTGCCAGCAGCCTCGGTTCAGGGGGCCGCTACGAGCAGTACTTC. J is TRBJ2-7 and V is TRBV7-9, with 8 nucleotides matching TRBD1. Germline CDR1 and CDR2: SEHNR and FQNEAQ (reference sequence). V lost 5 bases, J lost 3 bases, and 9 bases stayed unmatched. The CDR3 contains 15 residues.